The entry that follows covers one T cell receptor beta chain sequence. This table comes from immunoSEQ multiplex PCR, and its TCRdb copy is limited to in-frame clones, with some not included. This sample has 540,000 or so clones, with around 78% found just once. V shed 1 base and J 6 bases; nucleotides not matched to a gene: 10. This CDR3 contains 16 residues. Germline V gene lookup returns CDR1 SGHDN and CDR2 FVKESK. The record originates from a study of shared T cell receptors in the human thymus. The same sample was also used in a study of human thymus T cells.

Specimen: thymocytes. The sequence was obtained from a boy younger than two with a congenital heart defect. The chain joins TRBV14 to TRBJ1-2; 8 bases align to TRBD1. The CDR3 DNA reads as TGTGCCAGCAGCCAAGTCGCGGCAGGGGGCAAAGATGGCTACACCTTC. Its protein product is CASSQVAAGGKDGYTF.